A single sample gave rise to the 13 T cell receptor beta chains below, sequenced in a study of T-cell memory formation after mild COVID-19. TCRdb analysed the 5' RACE reads with MiXCR anew, one entry per CDR3 protein. The data show almost 350,000 distinct CDR3 sequences, 20% to 25% seen once. The sequenced material came from PBMCs or a T cell subset sorted from them (not recorded which). These receptors were obtained from a young man who had mild COVID-19 (a few samples of this study predate the infection). Cell type and time point are not known.

This clonotype was recorded a few times. The rearrangement links TRBV9 to TRBJ1-1, with D unclear. This CDR3 has 15 amino acids. V was pared by 4 bases and J by 4 bases, with 17 bases between. Germline V gives CDR1 SGDLS, CDR2 YYNGEE. CDR3 in amino acids: CASSPSRRLGTEAFF. The CDR3 DNA reads TGTGCCAGCAGCCCATCCCGGAGGCTGGGCACTGAAGCTTTCTTT.

The chain carries TRBV6-5 and TRBJ2-2; D might be TRBD2 (6 bases). The CDR3 length is 17 residues. The germline V gene encodes CDR1 MNHEY and CDR2 SVGAGI. Deletions cut 0 bases from V and 6 bases from J, with 17 bases between. The CDR3 DNA follows: TGTGCCAGCAGTTACTCGACTCGGGGGAGTATGTCCGGGGAGCTGTTTTTT. Encoded protein: CASSYSTRGSMSGELFF.

This chain links TRBV24-1 with TRBJ2-3, with TRBD2 as a possible D gene (6 bases). Trimming cost V 4 bases and J 0 bases, with 13 bases left between them. The germline gives CDR1 KGHDR, CDR2 SFDVKD. There are 16 residues in the CDR3. The CDR3 DNA sequence: TGTGCCACCAGTGAACCGGGACTTACTAGCACAGATACGCAGTATTTT. Protein product: CATSEPGLTSTDTQYF.

This clonotype was picked up a small number of times. This chain connects TRBV6-6 to TRBJ1-2; 12 positions agree with TRBD1. The CDR3 length is 17 residues. The V segment lost 6 bases and the J segment 3 bases; nucleotides outside the gene matches: 11. CDR1 is MNHNY and CDR2 is SVGAGI in the germline V gene (reference sequence). In nucleotides, the CDR3 is TGTGCCAGCAGACCGGGACAGGGGGCGGTTGCGGACTATGGCTACACCTTC. It encodes CASRPGQGAVADYGYTF.

This clonotype showed up many times. The genes are TRBV7-3 and TRBJ2-7; TRBD2 matches 13 bases. CDR3 size: 16 residues. The germline gives CDR1 SGHTA, CDR2 FQGTGA. V lost 1 base and J lost 2; bases outside the gene matches: 2. The CDR3 here is CASSLRGLAGPYEQYV. The CDR3 bases are TGTGCCAGCAGCTTAAGGGGACTAGCGGGGCCCTACGAGCAGTACGTC.

J is TRBJ1-3 and V is TRBV7-9; D is unclear. The CDR3 extends over 12 amino acids. The germline V gene has CDR1 SEHNR and CDR2 FQNEAQ (reference sequence). The V end was cut by 5 bases, the J end by 6 bases, with 8 bases between. The CDR3 DNA is TGTGCCAGCAGCCCGGAGCAAAACACCATATATTTT. It encodes CASSPEQNTIYF.

This chain connects TRBV7-6 to TRBJ1-4; D uncertain. The CDR3 totals 12 residues. The V and J ends lost 4 bases and 8 bases respectively, with 8 bases between them. In germline, CDR1 is SGHVS, CDR2 FNYEAQ. CDR3 in amino acids: CASSSFGEKLFF. The CDR3 DNA is TGTGCCAGCAGCTCCTTCGGGGAAAAACTGTTTTTT.

The chain carries TRBV6-6 and TRBJ2-1; D remains ambiguous. V lost 7 bases and J 0 bases, leaving 13 bases between the germline ends. Germline lookup yields CDR1 MNHNY and CDR2 SVGAGI (reference sequence). The CDR3 covers 15 residues. CDR3 in amino acids: CASTAGPPSYNEQFF. In DNA, the CDR3 is TGTGCCAGCACGGCCGGGCCACCCTCCTACAATGAGCAGTTCTTC.

This clonotype was detected a few times. The chain uses TRBV7-8 and TRBJ2-2; D may match TRBD1 or TRBD2 (6 bases each). The germline V gene encodes CDR1 SGHVS and CDR2 FQNEAQ. Trimming took 3 bases from V and 9 from J, leaving 14 bases between them. This CDR3 has 14 amino acids. CDR3 nucleotide sequence: TGTGCCAGCAGCTTGAACAGGGAGGCCTGGGAGCTGTTTTTT. Translation gives CASSLNREAWELFF.

The CDR3: CASSIGSGGWDEQFF. The DNA for the CDR3 is TGTGCCAGTAGTATAGGAAGCGGGGGATGGGATGAGCAGTTCTTC. The V gene is TRBV19, the J gene TRBJ2-1; 8 bases are shared with TRBD2. V dropped 1 base and J dropped 8; count of bases not matched to a gene: 7. Germline V lookup: CDR1 LNHDA, CDR2 SQIVND (reference sequence). The CDR3 consists of 15 residues.

This clonotype was found a few times. The V gene is TRBV7-6, the J gene TRBJ1-4; D unresolved. Trimming took off 1 base at V and 0 bases at J, with 12 bases between the two ends. Per germline, CDR1 SGHVS and CDR2 FNYEAQ. The CDR3 runs to 17 residues. In DNA form, the CDR3 reads TGTGCCAGCAGCTTAGAAACCAGGATGACAACTAATGAAAAACTGTTTTTT. Translation: CASSLETRMTTNEKLFF.

The genes are TRBV27 and TRBJ1-4, with D possibly being TRBD1 (5 bases). Trimming took off 3 bases at V and 7 bases at J, with 15 bases between the two ends. The CDR3 totals 15 residues. The germline V gene has CDR1 MNHEY and CDR2 SMNVEV (reference sequence). The CDR3 loop is CASSFGFGGIEKLFF. Written as DNA, the CDR3 is TGTGCCAGCAGTTTTGGGTTTGGGGGGATTGAAAAACTGTTTTTT.

The rearrangement uses TRBV30 and TRBJ2-5; D possibly corresponds to TRBD1 (5 bases). This CDR3 has 13 residues. In germline, CDR1 is GTSNPN, CDR2 SVGIG (reference sequence). The ends were cut back, 2 bases at V and 1 base at J, with 8 bases in the middle. CDR3 protein: CAWSPDSQETQYF. The CDR3 DNA is TGTGCCTGGAGTCCCGACAGCCAAGAGACCCAGTACTTC.